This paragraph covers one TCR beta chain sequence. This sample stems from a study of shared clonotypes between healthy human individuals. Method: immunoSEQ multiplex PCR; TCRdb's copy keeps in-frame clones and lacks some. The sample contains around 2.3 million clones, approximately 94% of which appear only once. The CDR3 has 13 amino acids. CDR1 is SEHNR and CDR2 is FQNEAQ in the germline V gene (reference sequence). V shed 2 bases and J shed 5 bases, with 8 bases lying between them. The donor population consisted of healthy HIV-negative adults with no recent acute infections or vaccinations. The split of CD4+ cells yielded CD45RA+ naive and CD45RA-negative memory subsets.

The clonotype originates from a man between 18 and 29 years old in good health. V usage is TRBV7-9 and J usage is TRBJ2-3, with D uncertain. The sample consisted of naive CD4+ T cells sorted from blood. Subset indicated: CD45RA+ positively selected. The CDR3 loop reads CASSLIEVDTQYF. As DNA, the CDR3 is TGTGCCAGCAGCTTAATAGAGGTAGATACGCAGTATTTT.